The sequence of this T cell receptor beta chain was determined in a study of neurological immune-mediated disorders (dated by TCRdb to between 2018 and 2021). Looking at the study overall: Using UMI-based sequencing, the study compared peripheral blood TCR-beta repertoires from patients with HTLV-I-associated myelopathy (HAM/TSP), patients with multiple sclerosis, and healthy controls. Alongside PBMC samples, the set of some 98 TCR-beta libraries contained longitudinal samples, technical triplicates, and paired CD4+ and CD8+ T-cell subsets that had been sorted. The cohort included around 70 subjects: around 15 with HAM/TSP, some 34 with multiple sclerosis, and some 20 healthy controls. Study-level results and caveats: TCR clonal expansion was greatest in HAM/TSP patients and smallest in MS patients, who ranked below even healthy controls. No identical CDR3 amino acid sequences were found to be shared among expanded clones across subjects, suggesting that TCR-beta repertoires were private in all groups.

To synthesize cDNA, template-switch 5'RACE was performed with a primer carrying a 10-nucleotide random unique molecular identifier so that each TCR transcript was tagged. Over 180 million TCR-beta sequences, covering 15-18 subjects, were produced in each sequencing run. The RNeasy kit was used to extract total RNA. The KAPA Real-time Library Amplification kit was used to amplify TCR-beta VDJ regions with primers targeting the TCR constant region and the 5'RACE anchor. A first PCR added sample indexes and Illumina adaptors, after which a second PCR increased the library yield. After Ampure bead purification, the TCR product of roughly 650 bp was size-selected on a 2% E-gel SizeSelection system. Before pooling, libraries had their quality checked on a Bioanalyzer, their concentration measured with Qubit, and their quantity determined with the Kapa Library Quantification kit. Paired-end 2 x 150 bp sequencing of the libraries was performed on an Illumina HiSeq 2500. To increase sequence diversity, roughly 25-31% phiX was spiked into each library pool. On the authors' methods: Quality-filtered reads were processed with the UMI-based MiGEC pipeline, which removed over 75% of raw TCR sequences during error correction. VDJ genes were aligned to IMGT germline references, and clonotypes were defined by unique CDR3 amino acid sequence plus V-J genes. Clonal expansion, Shannon diversity and CDR3 relatedness were evaluated with VDJtools (CalcPairwiseDistances, ClusterSamples), while phylogenetic trees were built in CLCbio workbench. Expanded clones were defined as having at least 8 unique UMIs, based on coefficient-of-variation modelling across technical triplicates. Using fastp at Q25 and MiXCR, TCRdb reprocessed the public reads and kept productive beta chains. Entries that share a CDR3 protein sequence are merged under the most common genes and DNA. TCRdb's processing, not the authors' own work, is the source of the V and J calls. Counted in this sample were roughly 80,000 distinct CDR3 sequences; roughly 17% of them appeared once. The ten biggest clones cover less than 20% of the sample.

Trimming takes 6 bases from V and 5 bases from J, and the germline ends sit 14 bases apart. The germline V gene supplies CDR1 SGHNT and CDR2 YENEEA. Spanning cysteine to phenylalanine, the CDR3 consists of 14 amino acids. Only CDR3 DNA is held: 42 bases, read in frame from base 1. Blood bank volunteers in Maryland, USA served as the healthy controls. Libraries from unsorted PBMCs were made from 2 million PBMCs kept in RNAlater at -80 degrees C until RNA extraction. Peripheral blood was subjected to Ficoll-Hypaque density gradient centrifugation to isolate PBMCs, which were then cryopreserved in liquid nitrogen. Regarding this clonotype: Its antigen remains unidentified. No much larger clone exists at a distance of one base, and base qualities are not known.

The sequence links TRBV11-3 to TRBJ2-1; no D gene call is confident. The receptor comes from a woman aged 40 to 50 in good health. The sequencing input was PBMCs. In nucleotides, the sequence is TGTGCCAGCAGAGGATTCTATGGGGACAATGAGCAGTTCTTC. The translation is CASRGFYGDNEQFF.